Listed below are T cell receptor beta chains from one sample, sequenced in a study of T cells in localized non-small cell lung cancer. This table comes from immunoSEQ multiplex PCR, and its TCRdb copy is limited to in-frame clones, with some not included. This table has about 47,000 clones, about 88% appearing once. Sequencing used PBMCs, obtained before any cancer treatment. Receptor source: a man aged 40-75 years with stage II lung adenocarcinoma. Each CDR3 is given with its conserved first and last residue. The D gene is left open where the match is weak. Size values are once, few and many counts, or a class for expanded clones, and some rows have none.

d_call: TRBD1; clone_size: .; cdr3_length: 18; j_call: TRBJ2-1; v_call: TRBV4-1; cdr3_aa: CASSQVGFGQDSYNEQFF; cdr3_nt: TGCGCCAGCAGCCAAGTTGGCTTCGGACAGGACTCCTACAATGAGCAGTTCTTC
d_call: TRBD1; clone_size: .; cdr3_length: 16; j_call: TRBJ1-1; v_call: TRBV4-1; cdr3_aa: CASSQDAGGTGTEAFF; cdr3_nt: TGCGCCAGCAGCCAAGACGCAGGGGGCACGGGAACTGAAGCTTTCTTT
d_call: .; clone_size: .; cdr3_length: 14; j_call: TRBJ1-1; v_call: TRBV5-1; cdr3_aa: CASSLVEGGTEAFF; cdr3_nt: TGCGCCAGCAGCTTGGTCGAGGGTGGGACTGAAGCTTTCTTT
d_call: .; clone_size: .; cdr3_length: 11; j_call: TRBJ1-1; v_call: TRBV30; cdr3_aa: CAWSGYTEAFF; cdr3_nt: TGTGCCTGGAGTGGGTACACTGAAGCTTTCTTT
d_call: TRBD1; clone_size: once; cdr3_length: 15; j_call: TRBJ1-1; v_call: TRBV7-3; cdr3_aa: CASSLNGQGNTEAFF; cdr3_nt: TGTGCCAGCAGCTTAAACGGACAGGGTAACACTGAAGCTTTCTTT
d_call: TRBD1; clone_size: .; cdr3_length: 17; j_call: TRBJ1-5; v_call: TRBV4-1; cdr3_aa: CASSQDEGAGGNQPQHF; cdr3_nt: TGCGCCAGCAGCCAAGACGAGGGGGCCGGGGGCAATCAGCCCCAGCATTTT
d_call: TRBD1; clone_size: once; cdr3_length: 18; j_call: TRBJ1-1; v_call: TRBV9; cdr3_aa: CASSATPSRDRVNTEAFF; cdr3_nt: TGTGCCAGCAGCGCAACCCCGTCCCGGGACAGGGTGAACACTGAAGCTTTCTTT
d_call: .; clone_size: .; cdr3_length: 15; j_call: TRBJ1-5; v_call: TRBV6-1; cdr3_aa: CASSITRASNQPQHF; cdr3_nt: TGTGCCAGCAGTATTACCAGGGCGAGCAATCAGCCCCAGCATTTT
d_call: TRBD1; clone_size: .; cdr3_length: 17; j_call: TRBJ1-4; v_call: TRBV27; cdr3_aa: CASSLSGLRTGDEKLFF; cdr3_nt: TGTGCCAGCAGTTTATCGGGTTTGAGGACAGGGGATGAAAAACTGTTTTTT
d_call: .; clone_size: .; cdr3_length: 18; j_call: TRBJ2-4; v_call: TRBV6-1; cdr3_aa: CASSDMKRGGLAKNIQYF; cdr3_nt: TGTGCCAGCAGTGATATGAAAAGGGGGGGTTTAGCCAAAAACATTCAGTACTTC
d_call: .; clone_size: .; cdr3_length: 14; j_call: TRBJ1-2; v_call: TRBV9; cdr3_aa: CASSVAVGNYGYTF; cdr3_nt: TGTGCCAGCAGCGTAGCCGTAGGCAACTATGGCTACACCTTC
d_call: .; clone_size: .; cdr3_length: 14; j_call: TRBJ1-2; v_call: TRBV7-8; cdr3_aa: CASSLGGRRGGYTF; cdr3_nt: TGTGCCAGCAGCTTGGGAGGACGGAGGGGTGGCTACACCTTC
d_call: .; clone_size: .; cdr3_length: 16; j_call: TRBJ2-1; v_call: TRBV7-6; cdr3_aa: CASSFAGSLAYNEQFF; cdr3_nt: TGTGCCAGCAGCTTCGCGGGTTCTTTAGCCTACAATGAGCAGTTCTTC
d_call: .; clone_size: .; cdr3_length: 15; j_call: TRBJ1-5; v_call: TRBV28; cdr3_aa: CASSLSGEEEQPQHF; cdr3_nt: TGTGCCAGCAGTTTATCAGGGGAAGAGGAACAGCCCCAGCATTTT
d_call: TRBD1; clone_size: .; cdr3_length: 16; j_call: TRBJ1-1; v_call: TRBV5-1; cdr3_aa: CASSFSGTGTGTEAFF; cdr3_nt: TGCGCCAGCAGCTTCTCCGGGACAGGGACCGGCACTGAAGCTTTCTTT
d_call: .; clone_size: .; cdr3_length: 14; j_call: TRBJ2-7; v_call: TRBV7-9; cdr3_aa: CASRRGGVAYEQYF; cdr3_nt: TGTGCCAGCCGGAGAGGAGGGGTGGCCTACGAGCAGTACTTC
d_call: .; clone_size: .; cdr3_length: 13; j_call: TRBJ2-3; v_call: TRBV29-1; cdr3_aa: CSVLPRETDTQYF; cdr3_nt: TGCAGCGTGTTACCCAGGGAAACAGATACGCAGTATTTT
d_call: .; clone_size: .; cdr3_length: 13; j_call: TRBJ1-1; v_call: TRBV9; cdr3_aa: CASSAGPRTEAFF; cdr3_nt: TGTGCCAGCAGCGCCGGACCCCGGACTGAAGCTTTCTTT
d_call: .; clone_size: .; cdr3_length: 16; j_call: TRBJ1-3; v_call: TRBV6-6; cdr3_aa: CASSLTTGPSGNTIYF; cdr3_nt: TGTGCCAGCAGCCTTACTACAGGCCCCTCTGGAAACACCATATATTTT
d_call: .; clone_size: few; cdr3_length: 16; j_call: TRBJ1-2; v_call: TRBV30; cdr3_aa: CAWSVPTESRAQGYTF; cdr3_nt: TGTGCCTGGAGTGTACCCACCGAGAGCAGGGCACAAGGCTACACCTTC
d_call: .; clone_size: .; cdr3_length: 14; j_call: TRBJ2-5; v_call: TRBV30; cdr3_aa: CAWSVHGRRETQYF; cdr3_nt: TGTGCCTGGAGTGTACATGGCAGGAGAGAGACCCAGTACTTC
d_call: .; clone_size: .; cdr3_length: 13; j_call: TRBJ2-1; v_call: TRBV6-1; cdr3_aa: CASSEAGLDEQFF; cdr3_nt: TGTGCCAGCAGTGAAGCGGGGTTGGATGAGCAGTTCTTC
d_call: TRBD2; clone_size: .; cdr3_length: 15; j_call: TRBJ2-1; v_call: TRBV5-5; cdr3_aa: CASSLGGSSYNEQFF; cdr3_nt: TGTGCCAGCAGCCTCGGGGGGAGCTCCTACAATGAGCAGTTCTTC
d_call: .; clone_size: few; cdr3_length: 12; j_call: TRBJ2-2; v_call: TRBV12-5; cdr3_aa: CASGLSSGELFF; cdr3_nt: TGTGCTAGTGGTTTGTCATCCGGGGAGCTGTTTTTT
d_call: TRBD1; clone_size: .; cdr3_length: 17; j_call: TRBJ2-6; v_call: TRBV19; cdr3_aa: CASSRPTGGSGANVLTF; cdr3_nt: TGTGCCAGTAGTAGGCCGACAGGGGGCAGTGGGGCCAACGTCCTGACTTTC
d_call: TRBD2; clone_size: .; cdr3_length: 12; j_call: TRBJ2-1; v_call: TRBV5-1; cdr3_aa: CASSLWGGEQFF; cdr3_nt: TGCGCCAGCAGCTTGTGGGGGGGTGAGCAGTTCTTC
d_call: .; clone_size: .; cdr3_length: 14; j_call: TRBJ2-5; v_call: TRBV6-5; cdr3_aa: CASSYAGVGGTQYF; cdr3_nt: TGTGCCAGCAGTTACGCAGGGGTCGGGGGGACCCAGTACTTC
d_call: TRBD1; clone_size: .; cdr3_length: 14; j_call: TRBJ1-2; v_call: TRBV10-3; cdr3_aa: CAISGDRVDYGYTF; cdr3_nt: TGTGCCATCAGTGGGGACAGGGTCGACTATGGCTACACCTTC
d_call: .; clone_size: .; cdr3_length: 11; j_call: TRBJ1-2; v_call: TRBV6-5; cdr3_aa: CASSSPDGYTF; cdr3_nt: TGTGCCAGCAGTTCGCCGGATGGCTACACCTTC
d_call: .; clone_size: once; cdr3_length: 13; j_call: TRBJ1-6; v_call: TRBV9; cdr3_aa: CASSGSVGSPLHF; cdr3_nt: TGTGCCAGCAGCGGTAGTGTCGGTTCACCCCTCCACTTT
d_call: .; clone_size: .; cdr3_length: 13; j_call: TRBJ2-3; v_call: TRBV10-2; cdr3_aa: CASSVVSTDTQYF; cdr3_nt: TGCGCCAGCAGTGTTGTCTCCACAGATACGCAGTATTTT
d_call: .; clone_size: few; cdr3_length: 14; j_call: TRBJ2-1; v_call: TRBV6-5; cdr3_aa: CASMFKDTHNEQFF; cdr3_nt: TGTGCCAGCATGTTTAAGGACACACACAATGAGCAGTTCTTC
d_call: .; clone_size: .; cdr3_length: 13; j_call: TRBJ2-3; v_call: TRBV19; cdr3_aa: CASSPQGRDTQYF; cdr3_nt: TGTGCCAGTAGTCCACAGGGTAGAGATACGCAGTATTTT
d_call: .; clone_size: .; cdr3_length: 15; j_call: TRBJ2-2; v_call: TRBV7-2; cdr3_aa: CASSLRQGSTGELFF; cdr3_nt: TGTGCCAGCAGCTTAAGGCAGGGAAGCACCGGGGAGCTGTTTTTT
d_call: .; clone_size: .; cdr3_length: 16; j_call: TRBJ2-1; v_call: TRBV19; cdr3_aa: CASSIQGGLPDNEQFF; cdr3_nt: TGTGCCAGTAGTATACAAGGGGGGCTCCCGGACAATGAGCAGTTCTTC
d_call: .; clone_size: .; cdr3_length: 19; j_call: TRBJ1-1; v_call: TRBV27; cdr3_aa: CASSTILTPAHYGVVKAFF; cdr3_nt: TGTGCCAGCAGTACGATCCTTACCCCGGCCCACTATGGGGTAGTTAAAGCTTTCTTT
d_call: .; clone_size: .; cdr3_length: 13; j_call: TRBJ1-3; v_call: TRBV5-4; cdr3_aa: CASSLTVGDTIYF; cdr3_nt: TGTGCCAGCAGCCTTACCGTCGGGGACACCATATATTTT
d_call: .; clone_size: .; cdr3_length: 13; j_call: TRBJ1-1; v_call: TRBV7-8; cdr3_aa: CASSFGAGDEAFF; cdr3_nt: TGTGCCAGCAGCTTTGGGGCAGGGGATGAAGCTTTCTTT
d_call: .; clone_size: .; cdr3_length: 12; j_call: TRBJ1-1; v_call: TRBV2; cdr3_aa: CASRNRVAEAFF; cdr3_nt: TGTGCCAGCAGAAACAGGGTGGCTGAAGCTTTCTTT
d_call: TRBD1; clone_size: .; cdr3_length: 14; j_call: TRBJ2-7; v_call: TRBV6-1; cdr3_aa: CATQPGQGDYEQYF; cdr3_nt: TGTGCCACCCAACCCGGACAGGGCGACTACGAGCAGTACTTC
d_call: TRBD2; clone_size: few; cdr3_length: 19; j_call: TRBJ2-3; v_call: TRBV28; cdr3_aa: CASSLLVLRTSGATDTQYF; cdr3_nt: TGTGCCAGCAGTTTATTGGTTTTACGGACTAGCGGGGCCACAGATACGCAGTATTTT
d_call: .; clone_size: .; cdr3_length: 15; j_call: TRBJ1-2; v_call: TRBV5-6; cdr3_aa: CASSLGSAVNYGYTF; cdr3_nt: TGTGCCAGCAGCTTGGGCTCTGCAGTAAACTATGGCTACACCTTC
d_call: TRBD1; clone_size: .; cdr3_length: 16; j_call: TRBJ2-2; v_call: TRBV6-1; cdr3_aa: CASSERAGGNTGELFF; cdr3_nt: TGTGCCAGCAGTGAAAGAGCAGGGGGGAACACCGGGGAGCTGTTTTTT
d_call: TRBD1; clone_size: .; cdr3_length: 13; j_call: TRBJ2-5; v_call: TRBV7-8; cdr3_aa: CAVDRGNQETQYF; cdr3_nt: TGTGCCGTCGACAGGGGGAACCAAGAGACCCAGTACTTC
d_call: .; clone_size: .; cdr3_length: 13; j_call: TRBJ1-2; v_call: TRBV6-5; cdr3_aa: CASGMGGPYGYTF; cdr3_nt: TGTGCCAGCGGCATGGGAGGCCCCTATGGCTACACCTTC
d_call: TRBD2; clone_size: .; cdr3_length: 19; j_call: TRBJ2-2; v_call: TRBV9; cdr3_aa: CASSVGPIAGGKNTGELFF; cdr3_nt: TGTGCCAGCAGCGTAGGGCCCATAGCGGGGGGGAAGAACACCGGGGAGCTGTTTTTT
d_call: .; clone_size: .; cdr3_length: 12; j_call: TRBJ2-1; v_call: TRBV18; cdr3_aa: CASSLRENEQFF; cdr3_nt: TGTGCCAGCTCACTAAGGGAGAATGAGCAGTTCTTC
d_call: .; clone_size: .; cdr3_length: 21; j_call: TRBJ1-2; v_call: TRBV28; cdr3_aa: CASSLVDTENFNQIINYGYTF; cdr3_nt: TGTGCCAGCAGTTTGGTGGATACAGAGAACTTTAACCAAATCATTAACTATGGCTACACCTTC